The 27 T cell receptor beta chains reported below all come from one sample, sequenced in a study of T cell repertoires in cytomegalovirus infection. One entry per CDR3 protein, called by TCRdb with MiXCR from the reads. In the table there are under 200,000 distinct CDR3 sequences, under 30% of which are singletons. The sequenced sample consisted of PBMCs. These receptors were obtained from a human donor in good health (CMV status not recorded). Some clones in this sample may be carry-over from other donors' samples.

This rearrangement joins TRBV20-1 to TRBJ1-2; maybe TRBD1 (6 bases). This CDR3 has 14 residues. Germline V gene data show CDR1 as DFQATT and CDR2 as SNEGSKA (reference sequence). V lost 6 bases, J lost 2 bases, and 16 bases lay in between. The CDR3 nucleotides read TGCAGTGCCAACGCAAACAGGGTCAACTATGGCTACACCTTC. Translating it yields CSANANRVNYGYTF.

The chain has TRBV7-3 and TRBJ1-2, with D hard to call. The V and J ends lost 2 bases and 5 bases respectively, with 9 bases between them. Germline V gene data show CDR1 as SGHTA and CDR2 as FQGTGA. The CDR3 has 13 amino acids. The CDR3 bases are TGTGCCAGCAGCTTAGCTCATATGTATGGCTACACCTTC. Residues: CASSLAHMYGYTF. Full variable domain (missing parts from reference TRBV7-3 and TRBJ1-2): GAGVSQTPSNKVTEKGKYVELRCDPISGHTALYWYRQSLGQGPEFLIYFQGTGAADDSGLPNDRFFAVRPEGSVSTLKIQRTERGDSAVYLCASSLAHMYGYTFGSGTRLTVV.

The V call is TRBV19, the J call TRBJ2-7, with D possibly matching TRBD1 (5 bases). The length of the CDR3 is 15 residues. In germline, CDR1 is LNHDA, CDR2 SQIVND (reference sequence). Trimming took 6 bases from V and 5 from J, leaving 20 bases between them. CDR3 DNA sequence: TGTGCCAGTAGGCCTGACCAGGGTTCGAACGACGAGCAGTACTTC. Protein sequence: CASRPDQGSNDEQYF.

The rearrangement joins TRBV19 to TRBJ1-2, with D tentatively TRBD1 (6 bases). This CDR3 has 14 amino acids. The germline V and J ends were trimmed by 3 bases and 6 bases, with 14 bases remaining between them. Looked up from germline, CDR1 is LNHDA and CDR2 is SQIVND (reference sequence). This CDR3 is CASSITGAGDGYTF. CDR3 DNA: TGTGCCAGTAGTATTACGGGGGCCGGTGATGGCTACACCTTC.

This clonotype was picked up a small number of times. The rearrangement joins TRBV19 to TRBJ2-2; maybe TRBD1 (6 bases). There are 17 residues in the CDR3. Germline V CDR1 and CDR2: LNHDA, SQIVND (reference sequence). With 7 bases removed from V and 8 bases from J, the gap between germline ends came to 26 bases. The CDR3 protein is CASKGVWNSRGQGELFF. The CDR3 nucleotides read TGTGCCAGTAAAGGGGTCTGGAACTCCAGGGGACAAGGGGAGCTGTTTTTT.

This clonotype has only a few counts. This chain links TRBV2 with TRBJ1-5; possibly TRBD1 for D (6 bases). CDR3 size: 15 residues. Looked up from germline, CDR1 is SNHLY and CDR2 is FYNNEI. The V end lost 5 bases, the J end lost 0 bases, and 11 bases lay between the germline ends. The CDR3 sequence is CASSRWTVSNQPQHF. In DNA form, the CDR3 reads TGTGCCAGCAGTCGGTGGACAGTTAGCAATCAGCCCCAGCATTTT.

J is TRBJ2-3 and V is TRBV29-1; 12 bases match TRBD2. The V gene's germline CDR1 is SQVTM and CDR2 ANQGSEA. The V gene end was trimmed by 0 bases and the J gene end by 7 bases; junction bases not matched to a gene: 8. The CDR3 sequence is 16 residues long. The CDR3 sequence is CSVEDPLAGGQYTQYF. The CDR3 DNA is TGCAGCGTTGAAGATCCCCTAGCGGGGGGGCAATATACGCAGTATTTT.

The rearrangement links TRBV11-2 to TRBJ2-5, with D possibly matching TRBD2 (5 bases). Germline CDR1 SGHAT, CDR2 FQNNGV. Between the trimmed V and J ends, which lost 4 bases and 10 bases, there was a span of 16 bases. CDR3 size: 13 residues. CDR3 DNA: TGTGCCAGCAGCTCCCAACCGGAGGAGGACCAGTACTTC. Translated: CASSSQPEEDQYF.

This clonotype appeared once. Since a far larger clone is one base different, this is likely a read error. The chain links TRBV7-2 to TRBJ1-1; possible D gene TRBD1, 6 bases. Per germline, CDR1 SGHTA and CDR2 FQGNSA. The CDR3 extends over 13 amino acids. CDR3 protein: CASSLGGGTDAFF. The CDR3 nucleotides read TGTGCCAGCAGCTTGGGGGGGGGCACTGATGCTTTCTTT.

The chain uses TRBV5-1 and TRBJ2-5; 14 nucleotides match TRBD2. The V gene end was trimmed by 0 bases and the J gene end by 1 base; junction bases not matched to a gene: 8. The CDR3 has 19 residues. The germline gives CDR1 SGHRS, CDR2 YFSETQ. The CDR3 DNA reads as TGCGCCAGCAGCTTGGAAGGACTAGCGGGGGGCCACTCCCAAGAGACCCAGTACTTC. This gives the protein CASSLEGLAGGHSQETQYF.

The table lists this clonotype with a count of one. V and J are TRBV15 and TRBJ1-1; 7 nucleotides align to TRBD1. Germline CDR1 and CDR2: LNHNV and YYDKDF (reference sequence). With 2 bases clipped from V and 0 bases from J, the junction kept 3 bases outside the gene matches. The CDR3 has 15 amino acids. The CDR3 nucleotides read TGTGCCACCAGCAGACCGGGACAGATGAACACTGAAGCTTTCTTT. It yields the protein CATSRPGQMNTEAFF.

In its sample, this clonotype was seen many times. The chain combines TRBV7-8 with TRBJ2-1; TRBD2 aligns across 11 bases. The CDR3 runs 15 residues. The V gene's germline CDR1 is SGHVS and CDR2 FQNEAQ. After removal of 4 bases from V and 7 bases from J, the junction contained 6 bases not matched to a gene. CDR3 in DNA: TGTGCCAGCAGCTCTAGCGGGGGGCTTTTGAATGAGCAGTTCTTC. As protein: CASSSSGGLLNEQFF.

The sample holds many counts of this clonotype. The CDR3 here is CASSPGSWNTEAFF. The CDR3 bases are TGTGCCAGCAGCCCAGGGTCGTGGAACACTGAAGCTTTCTTT. The V call is TRBV7-9, the J call TRBJ1-1; weak D call: TRBD1 (5 bases). CDR3 size: 14 residues. V lost 5 bases to trimming and J lost 1 base, with 11 bases between them. The germline CDR1 and CDR2 sequences are SEHNR and FQNEAQ (reference sequence).

A few counts support this clonotype. The J gene is TRBJ1-2, the V gene TRBV5-6; D remains unclear. V was pared by 0 bases and J by 7 bases, with 13 bases between. The CDR3 length is 14 residues. Germline CDR1 and CDR2: SGHDT and YYEEEE. CDR3 in amino acids: CASSLAPADGGYTF. DNA of the CDR3: TGTGCCAGCAGCTTGGCCCCCGCGGACGGTGGCTACACCTTC. The variable domain in full, completed from reference TRBV5-6 and TRBJ1-2, reads DAGVTQSPTHLIKTRGQQVTLRCSPKSGHDTVSWYQQALGQGPQFIFQYYEEEERQRGNFPDRFSGHQFPNYSSELNVNALLLGDSALYLCASSLAPADGGYTFGSGTRLTVV.

This clonotype appeared a single time. Compared with germline, one end of the junction differs, possibly owing to a read error. This rearrangement joins TRBV19 to TRBJ1-4, with 9 bases lining up with TRBD1. The CDR3 totals 13 residues. Germline V gene data show CDR1 as LNHDA and CDR2 as SQIVND (reference sequence). CDR3 sequence (DNA): TGTGCCAGTAGTCTCCGGACAGGGGAAAAACGGTTTTTT. Residues: CASSLRTGEKRFF.

This clonotype was detected a few times. The chain couples TRBV30 to TRBJ2-1; no definite D call. CDR3 size: 13 residues. CDR1 and CDR2 (germline): GTSNPN, SVGIG (reference sequence). V was cut by 4 bases and J by 5 bases, with 12 bases left in between. This chain's CDR3 is CAWIGRAHNEQFF. DNA for the CDR3: TGTGCCTGGATTGGGCGCGCTCACAATGAGCAGTTCTTC.

This chain connects TRBV19 to TRBJ1-1; possibly TRBD1 for D (5 bases). The ends were cut back, 6 bases at V and 5 bases at J, with 13 bases in the middle. The CDR3 is made up of 13 amino acids. Germline CDR1 and CDR2: LNHDA and SQIVND (reference sequence). DNA of the CDR3: TGTGCCAGTAGCGCCGGGGCGGGGACTGAAGCTTTCTTT. This codes for CASSAGAGTEAFF.

This clonotype was detected once. The rearrangement links TRBV12-3 or TRBV12-4 to TRBJ1-3, with a possible D match to TRBD1 (5 bases). This CDR3 is 14 amino acids long. V was trimmed by 7 bases and J by 4 bases, leaving 14 bases between them. The CDR3, as DNA: TGTGCCAGCATCCCCTGGGGCTCAGGAAACACCATATATTTT. It yields the protein CASIPWGSGNTIYF.

This clonotype was seen a few times. The DNA of the CDR3 is TGTGCCAGCAGTGAGGGACCGGAGAACACTGAAGCTTTCTTT. Residues: CASSEGPENTEAFF. The V gene is TRBV6-1, the J gene TRBJ1-1, with TRBD1 as a possible D gene (5 bases). The length of the CDR3 is 14 residues. From germline, CDR1 is MNHNS and CDR2 SASEGT. Trimming took off 3 bases at V and 1 base at J, with 9 bases between the two ends.

The chain carries TRBV7-9 and TRBJ2-3, with D hard to call. CDR1 SEHNR and CDR2 FQNEAQ come from the germline V gene (reference sequence). The CDR3 covers 14 residues. V was pared by 5 bases and J by 0 bases, with 9 bases between. The DNA of the CDR3 is TGTGCCAGCAGCCGCGCACTCAGCACAGATACGCAGTATTTT. It specifies CASSRALSTDTQYF.

V is TRBV2 and J is TRBJ2-1; 10 nucleotides align to TRBD2. This CDR3 contains 15 residues. Germline-derived CDR1 and CDR2 are SNHLY and FYNNEI. V shed 6 bases and J 8 bases; nucleotides not matched to a gene: 10. In DNA, the CDR3 is TGTGCCAGCAGAACGGAGCGGGGGGGCAGACATGAGCAGTTCTTC. Translation gives CASRTERGGRHEQFF.

V usage is TRBV19 and J usage is TRBJ1-6; D gene uncertain. Germline CDR1 reads LNHDA; CDR2 reads SQIVND (reference sequence). The CDR3 runs 15 residues. The V end was cut by 6 bases, the J end by 0 bases, with 9 bases between. The DNA for the CDR3 is TGTGCCAGTAGAGACGGCGACTCCTATAATTCACCCCTCCACTTT. Encoded protein: CASRDGDSYNSPLHF.

V and J are TRBV2 and TRBJ2-4; D tentatively fits TRBD1 or TRBD2 (6 bases each). V was cut by 8 bases and J by 3 bases, with 17 bases left in between. In germline, CDR1 is SNHLY, CDR2 FYNNEI. CDR3 length: 15 residues. The CDR3 reads CASGGGSGGKNIQYF. The CDR3 DNA reads TGTGCCAGCGGAGGGGGGTCCGGAGGCAAAAACATTCAGTACTTC.

This chain uses TRBV12-5 with TRBJ2-7; D possibly corresponds to TRBD1 (6 bases). V was trimmed by 0 bases and J by 3 bases, leaving 12 bases between them. CDR3 length equals 15 residues. Germline CDR1 is LGHNT and CDR2 is FRNRAP. CDR3 sequence (DNA): TGTGCTAGTGGTTTGGTAACAGGGTCAGGCTACGAGCAGTACTTC. Protein: CASGLVTGSGYEQYF.

This clonotype was recorded many times. The chain has TRBV7-2 and TRBJ2-1; tentatively, D is TRBD1 or TRBD2 (5 bases each). Trimming removed 4 bases from V and 8 bases from J, with 15 bases in between. CDR1 and CDR2 (germline): SGHTA, FQGNSA. The CDR3 consists of 14 residues. Written as DNA, the CDR3 is TGTGCCAGCAGCTCTAGGGACCACCTCCATGAGCAGTTCTTC. Protein sequence: CASSSRDHLHEQFF. Full variable domain (missing parts from reference TRBV7-2 and TRBJ2-1): GAGVSQSPSNKVTEKGKDVELRCDPISGHTALYWYRQSLGQGLEFLIYFQGNSAPDKSGLPSDRFSAERTGGSVSTLTIQRTQQEDSAVYLCASSSRDHLHEQFFGPGTRLTVL.

The chain couples TRBV29-1 to TRBJ2-3; D gene uncertain. This CDR3 comprises 11 residues. Germline V gene sequence: CDR1 SQVTM, CDR2 ANQGSEA. The ends were cut back, 4 bases at V and 5 bases at J, with 7 bases in the middle. CDR3 loop: CSVAGVDTQYF. CDR3 DNA sequence: TGCAGCGTTGCTGGGGTAGATACGCAGTATTTT.

In the case of this clonotype: One end of the junction varies from germline; a read error may be responsible. This sequence joins TRBV7-9 and TRBJ1-1; 7 bases fit TRBD1. From germline, CDR1 is SEHNR and CDR2 FQNEAQ (reference sequence). The CDR3 is made up of 13 amino acids. CDR3 amino acids: CASSEGAYTDAFF. The CDR3 bases are TGTGCCAGCAGCGAGGGGGCCTACACTGACGCTTTCTTT.